Listed here is a single T cell receptor (beta chain). Original processing methods: Cell counts per sample came from amplifying reference gene primers. Some clones are missing from TCRdb's copy, which holds only in-frame ones; the method was immunoSEQ multiplex PCR. The DNA gave D and trimming, while V, J and clone size come from that table. The repertoire has 240,000 or so clones, roughly 88% of them found once; the top ten carry around an eighth. The sample comes from a study of blood T cell repertoires in COVID-19. Whole-study context: From the United States, Italy and Spain came samples of acute and convalescent COVID-19. From T cells, B-cell-depleted T cells, or PBMCs came the material, which was cDNA or gDNA.

CDR3 length equals 13 residues. Trimming cost V 5 bases and J 8 bases, with 15 bases left between them. CDR1 and CDR2 (germline): LGHDT, YNNKEL (reference sequence). This sequence originates from a man aged 80 or over with acute or convalescent COVID-19. The chain recombines TRBV3-1 (or the pseudogene TRBV3-2) with TRBJ1-2; D is undetermined. Sequenced: peripheral blood. The DNA for the CDR3 is TGTGCCAGCAGCTCCTACGGGTCGAGCGGCTACACCTTC. It encodes CASSSYGSSGYTF.